A selection of T cell receptor beta chains follows, all from one sample in a study of cytomegalovirus exposure and HLA in healthy donors. The repertoire was sequenced with immunoSEQ multiplex PCR; TCRdb's copy has only in-frame clones and lacks some. Seen here are 100,000 to 150,000 clones, 77% observed once, and the top ten hold more than 4%. The specimen was PBMCs. The source is a male donor in good health and CMV-seropositive. The CDR3 runs from the conserved cysteine through the conserved F or W. The D gene is left open where the match is weak. Some rows have no size entry. The others give once, few or many, or a class for an expanded clone.

d_call,j_call,clone_size,v_call,cdr3_nt,cdr3_aa
NA,TRBJ2-5,few,TRBV11-2,TGTGCCAGCAGCTTCACTAGCAGGGAGACCCAGTACTTC,CASSFTSRETQYF
NA,TRBJ2-7,NA,TRBV7-9,TGTTCCAGCAGTAGGGCGGGGCAGCCCTCCTACGAGCAGTACTTC,CSSSRAGQPSYEQYF
TRBD2,TRBJ2-2,NA,TRBV7-9,TGTGCCAGCAGCTTAGTTAGCGGGAGTATCGGGGAGCTGTTTTTT,CASSLVSGSIGELFF
NA,TRBJ2-5,few,TRBV29-1,TGCAGCGTTGAAGATCTTCCCGGGGAGACCCAGTACTTC,CSVEDLPGETQYF
NA,TRBJ1-2,NA,TRBV5-4,TGTGCCAGCAGCCTGGACCCGGGGTCATATGGCTACACCTTC,CASSLDPGSYGYTF
TRBD1,TRBJ2-7,few,TRBV2,TGTGCCAGCAGAAGACAGGGGGCTCACGAGCAGTACTTC,CASRRQGAHEQYF
NA,TRBJ2-1,NA,TRBV7-9,TGTGCCAGCAGCCTGACTGCCGACAATGAGCAGTTCTTC,CASSLTADNEQFF
NA,TRBJ2-3,NA,TRBV11-2,TGTGCCAGCAGTCTAGACTGGGGCAGGGGCACAGATACGCAGTATTTT,CASSLDWGRGTDTQYF
TRBD2,TRBJ2-7,NA,TRBV6-5,TGTGCCAGCAGTTATTCCCCTAGCGGTGACTCCTACGAGCAGTACTTC,CASSYSPSGDSYEQYF
TRBD1,TRBJ2-7,NA,TRBV19,TGTGCCAGTAGTATAGGCGGACAGGGCGCCTACGAGCAGTACTTC,CASSIGGQGAYEQYF
NA,TRBJ2-7,NA,TRBV7-8,TGTGCCAGCAGCAGAACAGGGAGTGCCGAGCAGTACTTC,CASSRTGSAEQYF
TRBD2,TRBJ2-7,NA,TRBV18,TGTGCCAGCTCACCACTCCAGCGGGGGTTTATCGAGCAGTACTTC,CASSPLQRGFIEQYF
TRBD2,TRBJ2-7,NA,TRBV7-9,TGTGCCAGCAGCCTCGTCGGGGGGACTAGCTCCTACGAGCAGTACTTC,CASSLVGGTSSYEQYF
NA,TRBJ2-5,NA,TRBV2,TGTGCCAGCAGTGAAGCGGGGGGGCTAATGGGGACCCAGTACTTC,CASSEAGGLMGTQYF
NA,TRBJ2-3,once,TRBV7-2,TGTGCCAGCAGCTTAGCGCAGGGGACCACAGATACGCAGTATTTT,CASSLAQGTTDTQYF
NA,TRBJ1-1,NA,TRBV28,TGTGCCAGCAGCCCCCCTAGGGGCGACACTGAAGCTTTCTTT,CASSPPRGDTEAFF
TRBD1,TRBJ2-1,few,TRBV4-1,TGCGCCAGCCGATCTATCGGGACAGGGAAAATTTATGAGCAGTTCTTC,CASRSIGTGKIYEQFF
TRBD2,TRBJ2-2,NA,TRBV7-9,TGTGCCAGCAGCTTTGCTAGCGGGAGAACCGGGGAGCTGTTTTTT,CASSFASGRTGELFF
TRBD2,TRBJ2-7,NA,TRBV7-9,TGTGCCAGCAGCCGGGGACTAGCGGGAGACTACGAGCAGTACTTC,CASSRGLAGDYEQYF
NA,TRBJ1-3,once,TRBV5-6,TGTGCCAGCAGCTCCACAGGGAGCTCTGGAAACACCATATATTTT,CASSSTGSSGNTIYF
TRBD1,TRBJ1-2,NA,TRBV27,TGTGCCAGATCCCGGGACAGGGGCCTAGCTAACTATGGCTACACCTTC,CARSRDRGLANYGYTF
TRBD2,TRBJ2-1,NA,TRBV27,TGTGCCAGCAGTTTATGGGGGGGATACAATGAGCAGTTCTTC,CASSLWGGYNEQFF
NA,TRBJ1-1,NA,TRBV27,TGTGCCAGCCCCCTACGCACTGAAGCTTTCTTT,CASPLRTEAFF
TRBD1,TRBJ1-1,NA,TRBV5-4,TGTGCCAGCAGCCCCCCCGACAGGGGCAACACTGAAGCTTTCTTT,CASSPPDRGNTEAFF
TRBD1,TRBJ1-6,NA,TRBV2,TGTGCCAGTGGAGATTCGACAGGGTATAATTCACCCCTCCACTTT,CASGDSTGYNSPLHF
NA,TRBJ1-6,NA,TRBV6-1,TGTGCCAGCAGTGAAAGACAAAATAATTCACCCCTCCACTTT,CASSERQNNSPLHF
NA,TRBJ1-2,NA,TRBV5-4,TGTGCCAGCAGCCCAGGGGAAAGGTATGGCTACACCTTC,CASSPGERYGYTF
TRBD2,TRBJ2-2,NA,TRBV5-1,TGCGCCAGCCGCATATCCTTAGCGGGAATCTACACCGGGGAGCTGTTTTTT,CASRISLAGIYTGELFF
NA,TRBJ1-5,NA,TRBV7-2,TGTGCCAGCAACCCAAGGTTCGGGTCCAATCAGCCCCAGCATTTT,CASNPRFGSNQPQHF
TRBD1,TRBJ2-7,once,TRBV18,TGTGCCAGCTCACCACCCGGGACAGTTACCTCCTACGAGCAGTACTTC,CASSPPGTVTSYEQYF
TRBD1,TRBJ2-1,NA,TRBV5-1,TGCGCCAGCAGCGCAAGGACAGGACCTGGTAAGTTGGACCCGAAGGAGCAGTTCTTC,CASSARTGPGKLDPKEQFF
NA,TRBJ1-4,NA,TRBV28,TGTGCCAGCAGTTTAGGCCGACAATTTAATGAAAAACTGTTTTTT,CASSLGRQFNEKLFF
TRBD1,TRBJ1-2,NA,TRBV11-2,TGTGCCAGCAGCTTACGGCCCGGACAGGTCGACGGCTACACCTTC,CASSLRPGQVDGYTF
TRBD1,TRBJ2-6,few,TRBV10-2,TGCGCCAGCAGAAATGGGACAGACTCTGGGGCCAACGTCCTGACTTTC,CASRNGTDSGANVLTF
NA,TRBJ1-1,NA,TRBV6-1,TGTGCCAGCAGTGAAGCTCCAGGGAGGGGGTCTGAAGCTTTCTTT,CASSEAPGRGSEAFF
TRBD1,TRBJ2-7,NA,TRBV5-1,TGCGCCAGCAGCTTAGGGACAGACTACGAGCAGTACTTC,CASSLGTDYEQYF
TRBD2,TRBJ2-3,NA,TRBV19,TGTGCCAGTAGTATAGGCGGGGGGACAGATACGCAGTATTTT,CASSIGGGTDTQYF
NA,TRBJ1-1,NA,TRBV27,TGTGCCAGCAGTTCCGGGCCCGGGGGGGAGAACACTGAAGCTTTCTTT,CASSSGPGGENTEAFF
TRBD2,TRBJ2-1,NA,TRBV5-1,TGCGCCAGCAGCTTGGACCCACTAGCGGGAGGGTACAATGAGCAGTTCTTC,CASSLDPLAGGYNEQFF
NA,TRBJ2-2,once,TRBV30,TGTGCCTGGAGTGTAAAGCGGGGGGAGCTGTTTTTT,CAWSVKRGELFF
NA,TRBJ1-2,once,TRBV2,TGTGCCAGCAGTGCGGGGGGGGTCTCGGGTGGCTACACCTTC,CASSAGGVSGGYTF
TRBD2,TRBJ2-7,NA,TRBV15,TGTGCCACCGGGGAGGGAAAAGGGTCCTACGAGCAGTACTTC,CATGEGKGSYEQYF
TRBD1,TRBJ1-6,NA,TRBV27,TGTGCCAGCAGTGGGGACAGGGCGAATTCACCCCTCCACTTT,CASSGDRANSPLHF
TRBD1,TRBJ2-3,NA,TRBV9,TGTGCCAGCAGCGTGTGGGACAGTTCGAGCGCAGATACGCAGTATTTT,CASSVWDSSSADTQYF
TRBD1,TRBJ1-6,once,TRBV7-2,TGTGCCAGCAGCCTACAGGGGAATAATTCACCCCTCCACTTT,CASSLQGNNSPLHF
NA,TRBJ1-3,NA,TRBV9,TGTGCCAGCAGCGTCCTACAGTCCATCTCTGGAAACACCATATATTTT,CASSVLQSISGNTIYF
TRBD2,TRBJ2-3,NA,TRBV6-6,TGTGCCAGCAGTCGGCGGGAGAGAGGAACAGATACGCAGTATTTT,CASSRRERGTDTQYF
TRBD1,TRBJ2-6,NA,TRBV6-6,TGTGCCAGCAGCTACAGGGGAACTGGGGCCAACGTCCTGACTTTC,CASSYRGTGANVLTF
NA,TRBJ2-7,once,TRBV2,TGTGCCAGCAGTGAATGGGGCAGGATAGGCGAGCAGTACTTC,CASSEWGRIGEQYF
TRBD2,TRBJ2-3,few,TRBV5-1,TGCGCCAGCAGCTCCTCCGGGACTACCCGTGATAGGGCCACAGATACGCAGTATTTT,CASSSSGTTRDRATDTQYF
NA,TRBJ1-1,NA,TRBV5-1,TGCGCCAGCAGCTTGATGGCGGTGAACACTGAAGCTTTCTTT,CASSLMAVNTEAFF
NA,TRBJ1-1,NA,TRBV29-1,TGCAGCGTTGATAGGGGGACCGTCACTGAAGCTTTCTTT,CSVDRGTVTEAFF
NA,TRBJ1-6,NA,TRBV15,TGTGCCACCAGGAGCTCCTATAATTCACCCCTCCACTTT,CATRSSYNSPLHF
NA,TRBJ2-2,few,TRBV2,TGTGCCAGCAAACTGCTTTCCGAGGGCACCGGGGAGCTGTTTTTT,CASKLLSEGTGELFF
NA,TRBJ2-7,once,TRBV27,TGTGCCAGCAGTTTATCGAGGTCCAGGGAATTACCCTACGAGCAGTACTTC,CASSLSRSRELPYEQYF
NA,TRBJ2-5,NA,TRBV10-2,TGCGCCAGCAGCCCGGGGGGCCGAGAGACCCAGTACTTC,CASSPGGRETQYF
TRBD2,TRBJ2-7,NA,TRBV15,TGTGCCACCAGTGGGGGACTAGGGCTCCCTTCGGACGAGCAGTACTTC,CATSGGLGLPSDEQYF
NA,TRBJ1-1,NA,TRBV28,TGTGCCAGCAGCCGCAGGCCGGGACAATCGAACACTGAAGCTTTCTTT,CASSRRPGQSNTEAFF
NA,TRBJ1-1,NA,TRBV28,TGTGCCAGCAGTTTACAGGGATTGAACACTGAAGCTTTCTTT,CASSLQGLNTEAFF
TRBD2,TRBJ2-7,NA,TRBV4-2,TGTGCCAGCAGCCAAGAGGGGGGAGCGGGAGGGCGCGAGCAGTACTTC,CASSQEGGAGGREQYF